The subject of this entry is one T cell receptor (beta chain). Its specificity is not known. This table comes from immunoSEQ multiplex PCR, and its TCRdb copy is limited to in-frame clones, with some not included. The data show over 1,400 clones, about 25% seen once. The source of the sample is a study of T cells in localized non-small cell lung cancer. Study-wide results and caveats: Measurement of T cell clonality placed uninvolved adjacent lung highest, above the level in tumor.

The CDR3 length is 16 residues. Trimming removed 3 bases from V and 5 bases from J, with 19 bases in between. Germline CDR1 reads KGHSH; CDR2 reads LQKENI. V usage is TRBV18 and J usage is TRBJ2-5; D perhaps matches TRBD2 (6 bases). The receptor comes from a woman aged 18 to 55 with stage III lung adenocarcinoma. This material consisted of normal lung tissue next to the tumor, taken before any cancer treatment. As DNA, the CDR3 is TGTGCCAGCTCACCGTCCGGGACTCACCGACTGGAGACCCAGTACTTC. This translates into CASSPSGTHRLETQYF.